These 5 T cell receptor beta chains came from one sample sequenced in a study of CD8 T cells in ankylosing spondylitis (dated by TCRdb to 2016 to 2017). Broad study findings and their caveats: Blood from ankylosing spondylitis patients appeared to be characterized by a TCR beta motif composed of 7 to 9 highly homologous amino acid variants.

These receptors lack a known antigen. The library was made by 5' RACE. TCRdb lists the instrument as Illumina HiSeq 2500. TCRdb passed the public sequencing reads through fastp at Q25 and MiXCR, retaining productive beta sequences. Identical CDR3 protein sequences are pooled into one entry, listed with their most common genes and DNA. A total of about 500,000 distinct CDR3 sequences appear in this sample, roughly 5.3% of them only once. Of the sample, roughly 3.5% falls within the top ten clones. The sample comprised blood, either unsorted or a sorted T cell fraction (not recorded which). The source is a male donor with ankylosing spondylitis.

The rearrangement links TRBV5-4 to TRBJ2-7; perhaps TRBD2 as D (5 bases). The CDR3 has 19 amino acids. The V end lost 0 bases, the J end lost 2 bases, and 24 bases lay between the germline ends. The germline gives CDR1 SGHNT, CDR2 YYREEE (reference sequence). The CDR3 DNA sequence: TGTGCCAGCAGCTTGGTCGAGGTCGGTGTGCCACTCGGGACCTACGAGCAGTACTTC. It is translated as CASSLVEVGVPLGTYEQYF.

This chain joins TRBV11-1 and TRBJ2-5; 10 bases map to TRBD1. The CDR3 loop spans 16 amino acids. V shed 5 bases and J 2 bases; nucleotides not matched to a gene: 8. Per germline, CDR1 SGHAT and CDR2 FQDESV (reference sequence). CDR3 sequence: CASSGIGTGVQETQYF. CDR3 in DNA: TGTGCCAGCAGCGGAATCGGGACAGGGGTGCAAGAGACCCAGTACTTC.

This clonotype appeared many times. This chain connects TRBV28 to TRBJ2-7, with D possibly being TRBD2 (5 bases). Germline V CDR1 and CDR2: MDHEN, SYDVKM. The CDR3 totals 18 residues. Trimming left V 3 bases short and J 2 bases short, with 23 bases between. DNA of the CDR3: TGTGCCAGCAGTTTGGAGCTTACACTGACTGGAGGCACCTACGAGCAGTACTTC. This sequence encodes CASSLELTLTGGTYEQYF.

In this sample, this clonotype turned up many times. The rearrangement uses TRBV20-1 and TRBJ2-5; either TRBD1 or TRBD2 may fit D (5 bases each). The V gene's germline CDR1 is DFQATT and CDR2 SNEGSKA (reference sequence). The CDR3 sequence is 12 residues long. V was pared by 6 bases and J by 1 base, with 9 bases between. CDR3 sequence: CSAGPIQETQYF. The CDR3 DNA reads TGCAGTGCGGGACCGATCCAAGAGACCCAGTACTTC.

This clonotype was observed many times. V and J are TRBV5-1 and TRBJ2-1; D gene unclear. The ends were cut back, 5 bases at V and 7 bases at J, with 10 bases in the middle. There are 12 residues in the CDR3. Per germline, CDR1 SGHRS and CDR2 YFSETQ. The CDR3 DNA reads as TGCGCCAGCAGTCAAGACTCGAATGAGCAGTTCTTC. Translation: CASSQDSNEQFF. The full variable domain, with the rest looked up from reference TRBV5-1 and TRBJ2-1, is KAGVTQTPRYLIKTRGQQVTLSCSPISGHRSVSWYQQTPGQGLQFLFEYFSETQRNKGNFPGRFSGRQFSNSRSEMNVSTLELGDSALYLCASSQDSNEQFFGPGTRLTVL.